What follows are 16 T cell receptor beta chains derived from one specimen sequenced in a study of T cell repertoires in cytomegalovirus infection. Which antigens these TCRs recognize remains unknown. One entry per CDR3 protein results from TCRdb running MiXCR on the reads. The sample has roughly 570,000 distinct CDR3 sequences; over 35% are singletons. The specimen was cultured PBMCs, collected from culture after CMV antigen stimulation. Every receptor here comes from a human donor in good health (CMV status not recorded). Some clones in this sample may be carry-over from other donors' samples.

This clonotype was found a few times. The V gene is TRBV28, the J gene TRBJ1-5; D possibly corresponds to TRBD1 (6 bases). Per the germline V gene, CDR1 is MDHEN and CDR2 is SYDVKM. V lost 8 bases and J lost 1, with 18 bases in between. The CDR3 is 16 residues long. This CDR3 reads CASLGGIVASNQPQHF. CDR3 nucleotide sequence: TGTGCCAGCTTAGGGGGGATCGTGGCCAGCAATCAGCCCCAGCATTTT.

The gene calls are TRBV12-5 and TRBJ1-5, with a possible D match to TRBD1 (5 bases). This CDR3 has 19 residues. Trimming shortened V by 0 bases and J by 7 bases, and 25 bases separated the two germline ends. Germline CDR1 is LGHNT and CDR2 is FRNRAP. The CDR3 DNA reads as TGTGCTAGTGGTTTGGTACTCGGATCCGGGCAGGGATGGGGACAGCCCCAGCATTTT. Amino acid sequence: CASGLVLGSGQGWGQPQHF.

The chain has TRBV2 and TRBJ2-1; 12 bases are shared with TRBD2. Germline V CDR1 and CDR2: SNHLY, FYNNEI. The CDR3 extends over 15 amino acids. Losses at the gene ends were 8 bases for V and 9 bases for J; bases not matched to a gene: 11. The CDR3, as DNA: TGTGCCAGCGATCCGACTAGCGGGGGTTCGGGTGAGCAGTTCTTC. It specifies CASDPTSGGSGEQFF. Complete variable domain (other parts from reference TRBV2 and TRBJ2-1): EPEVTQTPSHQVTQMGQEVILRCVPISNHLYFYWYRQILGQKVEFLVSFYNNEISEKSEIFDDQFSVERPDGSNFTLKIRSTKLEDSAMYFCASDPTSGGSGEQFFGPGTRLTVL.

This clonotype was seen just once. The chain uses TRBV5-4 and TRBJ2-7, with D possibly matching TRBD2 (7 bases). The CDR3 runs to 16 residues. Germline-derived CDR1 and CDR2 are SGHNT and YYREEE (reference sequence). Between the trimmed V and J ends, which lost 4 bases and 3 bases, there was a span of 20 bases. The CDR3 loop reads CASSGGGAQGVYEQYF. The CDR3 DNA is TGTGCCAGCAGCGGGGGGGGGGCACAGGGTGTCTACGAGCAGTACTTC.

The rearrangement joins TRBV4-1 to TRBJ2-7, with D possibly matching TRBD2 (5 bases). V was cut by 4 bases and J by 0 bases, with 13 bases left in between. CDR1 is MGHRA and CDR2 is YSYEKL in the germline V gene. This CDR3 is built from 15 residues. CDR3 residues: CASSRTLGSSYEQYF. The CDR3 DNA reads TGCGCCAGCAGCCGCACGCTGGGGAGCTCCTACGAGCAGTACTTC.

The CDR3 is CASSFGTSIGDTEAFF. The CDR3 nucleotides read TGTGCCAGCAGCTTTGGGACCTCCATCGGGGATACTGAAGCTTTCTTT. The gene calls are TRBV7-6 and TRBJ1-1; D is perhaps TRBD1 (5 bases). The CDR3 covers 16 residues. The V gene lost 3 bases and the J gene lost 5 bases, with 19 bases spanning the gap. Germline CDR1 reads SGHVS; CDR2 reads FNYEAQ.

The chain has TRBV27 and TRBJ2-2, with TRBD2 identical over 7 bases. Germline CDR1 reads MNHEY; CDR2 reads SMNVEV (reference sequence). The CDR3 totals 15 residues. V shed 2 bases and J 6 bases; nucleotides not matched to a gene: 6. The CDR3 DNA reads TGTGCCAGCAGTTTACCGGGGGGAAGGGCCGGGGAGCTGTTTTTT. Protein product: CASSLPGGRAGELFF.

In this sample, this clonotype turned up a few times. The gene calls are TRBV5-1 and TRBJ2-3; D possibly corresponds to TRBD1 (6 bases). This CDR3 has 15 amino acids. The V end was cut by 0 bases, the J end by 6 bases, with 14 bases between. CDR1 SGHRS and CDR2 YFSETQ come from the germline V gene. The CDR3 protein is CASSLVRDTQDTQYF. The CDR3 region has the DNA TGCGCCAGCAGCTTGGTCCGGGACACCCAGGATACGCAGTATTTT.

This clonotype turned up a few times. CDR3: CAISTGRRYNEQFF. The CDR3 region has the DNA TGTGCCATCAGTACAGGACGACGTTACAATGAGCAGTTCTTC. The genes are TRBV10-3 and TRBJ2-1; D is possibly TRBD1 (5 bases). The CDR3 is 14 amino acids. V dropped 5 bases and J dropped 4 bases, with 12 bases sitting between them. Germline lookup yields CDR1 ENHRY and CDR2 SYGVKD.

V is TRBV9 and J is TRBJ2-5, with D perhaps matching TRBD2 (6 bases). The CDR3 loop spans 14 amino acids. In germline, CDR1 is SGDLS, CDR2 YYNGEE. V gave up 3 bases and J gave up 7 bases, with 16 bases separating them. As DNA, the CDR3 is TGTGCCAGCAGCGCCCGGGGGAACACGGGGACCCAGTACTTC. Translating gives CASSARGNTGTQYF.

The gene calls are TRBV4-1 and TRBJ2-5; tentatively, D is TRBD1 (5 bases). This CDR3 is 12 amino acids long. Germline values: CDR1 MGHRA, CDR2 YSYEKL. The V end was cut by 0 bases, the J end by 9 bases, with 8 bases between. This CDR3 reads CASSQDQGAQYF. The DNA of the CDR3 is TGCGCCAGCAGCCAAGATCAAGGGGCCCAGTACTTC.

The chain recombines TRBV7-2 with TRBJ2-3, with TRBD2 matching 14 bases. V was pared by 5 bases and J by 5 bases, with 12 bases of the junction left unmatched. The CDR3 covers 18 residues. Germline loops: CDR1 SGHTA, CDR2 FQGNSA. CDR3: CASSLRPGLAGVRDTQYF. CDR3 coding DNA: TGTGCCAGCAGCCTACGCCCGGGACTAGCGGGGGTGAGAGATACGCAGTATTTT.

V and J are TRBV7-6 and TRBJ2-2; TRBD2 is a possible D gene (6 bases). The CDR3 length is 16 residues. V was pared by 7 bases and J by 0 bases, with 15 bases between. Germline loops: CDR1 SGHVS, CDR2 FNYEAQ. The CDR3 bases are TGTGCCAGCACGGATAGCGGAAACACGAACACCGGGGAGCTGTTTTTT. As protein: CASTDSGNTNTGELFF.

The J gene is TRBJ2-7, the V gene TRBV20-1, with TRBD1 identical over 8 bases. The CDR3 covers 14 residues. Trimming removed 6 bases from V and 0 bases from J; junction bases left unmatched: 7. Germline V gene lookup returns CDR1 DFQATT and CDR2 SNEGSKA (reference sequence). The DNA of the CDR3 is TGCAGTGCCCAGGGGGCCGGACTCTCCTACGAGCAGTACTTC. Translating it yields CSAQGAGLSYEQYF.

The chain is built from TRBV19 and TRBJ2-3; a weak D match, TRBD1 (5 bases). The germline gives CDR1 LNHDA, CDR2 SQIVND (reference sequence). The CDR3 runs to 14 residues. The CDR3 loop is CASTGPFSTDTQYF. CDR3 DNA: TGTGCATCCACAGGACCGTTTAGCACAGATACGCAGTATTTT.

A few counts support this clonotype. This chain uses TRBV4-2 with TRBJ2-3, with a weak D call TRBD2 (5 bases). This CDR3 region has 16 residues. V lost 3 bases and J lost 4, with 17 bases in between. CDR1 LGHNA and CDR2 YNFKEQ come from the germline V gene. Here the CDR3 reads CASSQAARVGADTQYF. For the CDR3, the DNA is TGTGCCAGCAGCCAGGCCGCGCGGGTTGGGGCAGATACGCAGTATTTT.